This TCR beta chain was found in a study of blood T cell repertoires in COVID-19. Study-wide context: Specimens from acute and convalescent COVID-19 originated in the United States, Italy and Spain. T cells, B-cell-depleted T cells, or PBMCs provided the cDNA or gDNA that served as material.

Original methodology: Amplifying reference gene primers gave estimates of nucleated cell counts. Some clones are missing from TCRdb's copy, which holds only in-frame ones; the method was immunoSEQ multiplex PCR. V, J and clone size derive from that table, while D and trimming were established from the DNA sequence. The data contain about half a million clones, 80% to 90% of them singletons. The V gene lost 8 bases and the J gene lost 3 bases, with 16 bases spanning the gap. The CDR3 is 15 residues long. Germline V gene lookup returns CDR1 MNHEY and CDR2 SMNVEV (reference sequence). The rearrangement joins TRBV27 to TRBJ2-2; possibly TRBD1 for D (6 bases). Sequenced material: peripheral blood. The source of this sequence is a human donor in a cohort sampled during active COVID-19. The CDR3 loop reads CASSVGHRDTGELFF. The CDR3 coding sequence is TGTGCCAGCTCCGTCGGGCACAGGGACACCGGGGAGCTGTTTTTT.